This T cell receptor (beta chain) comes out of a study of shared clonotypes between healthy human individuals. Notes on the study in general: Genetic and exposure-history diversity was limited by the few donors.

From germline, CDR1 is MDHEN and CDR2 SYDVKM. Trimming stripped 6 bases from V and 0 bases from J, with 15 bases between. The CDR3 spans 16 residues. The deep-level immunoSEQ assay was used. The method was immunoSEQ multiplex PCR; TCRdb's version includes in-frame clones alone and lacks a portion of them. The table records about 680,000 clones, under 95% of them present only once. The naive CD8 subset, CD45RO-negative cells positively selected for CCR7, excluded terminally differentiated effector memory CD45RA+ cells. Free of recent acute infections or vaccinations, the donors were healthy HIV-negative adults. This clone appeared a single time. Its antigen is unidentified.

The sample consisted of naive CD8+ T cells sorted from blood. This clonotype was obtained from a young man in good health. The rearrangement uses TRBV28 and TRBJ2-1, with D perhaps TRBD1 (6 bases). The CDR3 nucleotides read TGTGCCAGCAGCCTGGGGGCGTCAGGCTCCTACAATGAGCAGTTCTTC. Amino acids: CASSLGASGSYNEQFF.